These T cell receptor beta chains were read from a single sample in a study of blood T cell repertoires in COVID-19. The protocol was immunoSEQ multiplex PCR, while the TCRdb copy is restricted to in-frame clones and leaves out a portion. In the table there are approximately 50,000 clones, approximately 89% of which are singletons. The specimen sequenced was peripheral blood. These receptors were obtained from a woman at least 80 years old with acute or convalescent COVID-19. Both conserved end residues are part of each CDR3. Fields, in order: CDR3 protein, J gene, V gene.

CASRRWQETQYF,TRBJ2-5,TRBV7-9
CASSSLALKMQPQHF,TRBJ1-5,TRBV28
CASSPNRDTDTQYF,TRBJ2-3,TRBV18
CASSFAGGALLVF,TRBJ2-1,TRBV7-9
CASSPRGTGPNTGELFF,TRBJ2-2,TRBV18
CSASRTPGRGDGYTF,TRBJ1-2,TRBV20-1
CASSHGGGDEKLFF,TRBJ1-4,TRBV4-1
CASSLVASNYGYTF,TRBJ1-2,TRBV5-1
CASSDLTGGDTQYF,TRBJ2-3,TRBV6-4
CASSLASSTDTQYF,TRBJ2-3,TRBV11-3
CAWSGGGQIYGYTF,TRBJ1-2,TRBV30
CASSSRGAGEQFF,TRBJ2-1,TRBV6-6
CASRAAGGRGYGYTF,TRBJ1-2,TRBV28
CASSPTSGGPNTGELFF,TRBJ2-2,TRBV7-6
CASSSLGGANTEAFF,TRBJ1-1,TRBV5-1
CATSDGPTGGFGNEQFF,TRBJ2-1,TRBV24-1
CASASERGAYQETQYF,TRBJ2-5,TRBV12-5